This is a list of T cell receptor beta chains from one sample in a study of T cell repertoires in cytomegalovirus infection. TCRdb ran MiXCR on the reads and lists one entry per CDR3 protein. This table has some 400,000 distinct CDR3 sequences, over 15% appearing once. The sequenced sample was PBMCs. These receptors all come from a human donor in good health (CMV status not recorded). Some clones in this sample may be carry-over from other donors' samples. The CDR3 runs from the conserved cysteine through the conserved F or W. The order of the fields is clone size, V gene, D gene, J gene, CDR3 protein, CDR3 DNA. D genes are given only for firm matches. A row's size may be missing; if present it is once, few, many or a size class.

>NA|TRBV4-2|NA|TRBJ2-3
CASSQDGIADTQYF
TGTGCCAGCAGCCAAGATGGGATCGCAGATACGCAGTATTTT
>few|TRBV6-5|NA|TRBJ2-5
CASKHGGGGETQYF
TGTGCCAGCAAACACGGCGGAGGCGGGGAGACCCAGTACTTC
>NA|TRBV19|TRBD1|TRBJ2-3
CASSMGQHTQYF
TGTGCCAGTAGTATGGGACAGCATACGCAGTATTTT
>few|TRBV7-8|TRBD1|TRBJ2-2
CASSQRTGKAGELFF
TGTGCCAGCAGCCAGCGGACAGGGAAGGCCGGGGAGCTGTTTTTT
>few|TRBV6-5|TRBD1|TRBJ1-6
CASRVTGASSPLHF
TGTGCCAGCAGGGTGACAGGGGCGAGTTCACCCCTCCACTTT
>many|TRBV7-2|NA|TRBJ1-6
CASSLAPQGGGSPLHF
TGTGCCAGCAGCTTAGCGCCTCAGGGAGGGGGTTCACCCCTCCACTTT
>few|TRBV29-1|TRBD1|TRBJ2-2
CSGGTGNTGELFF
TGCAGCGGGGGGACAGGGAATACCGGGGAGCTGTTTTTT
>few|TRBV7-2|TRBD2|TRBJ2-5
CASSLAGLAGVAQETQYF
TGTGCCAGCAGCTTAGCGGGACTAGCGGGGGTGGCTCAAGAGACCCAGTACTTC
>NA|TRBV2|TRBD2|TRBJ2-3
CASSGSGGAPGTQYF
TGTGCCAGCAGTGGGAGCGGGGGGGCGCCAGGGACGCAGTATTTT
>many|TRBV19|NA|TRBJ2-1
CASTPSNRLNEQFF
TGTGCCAGTACCCCCTCGAACAGGCTCAATGAGCAGTTCTTC